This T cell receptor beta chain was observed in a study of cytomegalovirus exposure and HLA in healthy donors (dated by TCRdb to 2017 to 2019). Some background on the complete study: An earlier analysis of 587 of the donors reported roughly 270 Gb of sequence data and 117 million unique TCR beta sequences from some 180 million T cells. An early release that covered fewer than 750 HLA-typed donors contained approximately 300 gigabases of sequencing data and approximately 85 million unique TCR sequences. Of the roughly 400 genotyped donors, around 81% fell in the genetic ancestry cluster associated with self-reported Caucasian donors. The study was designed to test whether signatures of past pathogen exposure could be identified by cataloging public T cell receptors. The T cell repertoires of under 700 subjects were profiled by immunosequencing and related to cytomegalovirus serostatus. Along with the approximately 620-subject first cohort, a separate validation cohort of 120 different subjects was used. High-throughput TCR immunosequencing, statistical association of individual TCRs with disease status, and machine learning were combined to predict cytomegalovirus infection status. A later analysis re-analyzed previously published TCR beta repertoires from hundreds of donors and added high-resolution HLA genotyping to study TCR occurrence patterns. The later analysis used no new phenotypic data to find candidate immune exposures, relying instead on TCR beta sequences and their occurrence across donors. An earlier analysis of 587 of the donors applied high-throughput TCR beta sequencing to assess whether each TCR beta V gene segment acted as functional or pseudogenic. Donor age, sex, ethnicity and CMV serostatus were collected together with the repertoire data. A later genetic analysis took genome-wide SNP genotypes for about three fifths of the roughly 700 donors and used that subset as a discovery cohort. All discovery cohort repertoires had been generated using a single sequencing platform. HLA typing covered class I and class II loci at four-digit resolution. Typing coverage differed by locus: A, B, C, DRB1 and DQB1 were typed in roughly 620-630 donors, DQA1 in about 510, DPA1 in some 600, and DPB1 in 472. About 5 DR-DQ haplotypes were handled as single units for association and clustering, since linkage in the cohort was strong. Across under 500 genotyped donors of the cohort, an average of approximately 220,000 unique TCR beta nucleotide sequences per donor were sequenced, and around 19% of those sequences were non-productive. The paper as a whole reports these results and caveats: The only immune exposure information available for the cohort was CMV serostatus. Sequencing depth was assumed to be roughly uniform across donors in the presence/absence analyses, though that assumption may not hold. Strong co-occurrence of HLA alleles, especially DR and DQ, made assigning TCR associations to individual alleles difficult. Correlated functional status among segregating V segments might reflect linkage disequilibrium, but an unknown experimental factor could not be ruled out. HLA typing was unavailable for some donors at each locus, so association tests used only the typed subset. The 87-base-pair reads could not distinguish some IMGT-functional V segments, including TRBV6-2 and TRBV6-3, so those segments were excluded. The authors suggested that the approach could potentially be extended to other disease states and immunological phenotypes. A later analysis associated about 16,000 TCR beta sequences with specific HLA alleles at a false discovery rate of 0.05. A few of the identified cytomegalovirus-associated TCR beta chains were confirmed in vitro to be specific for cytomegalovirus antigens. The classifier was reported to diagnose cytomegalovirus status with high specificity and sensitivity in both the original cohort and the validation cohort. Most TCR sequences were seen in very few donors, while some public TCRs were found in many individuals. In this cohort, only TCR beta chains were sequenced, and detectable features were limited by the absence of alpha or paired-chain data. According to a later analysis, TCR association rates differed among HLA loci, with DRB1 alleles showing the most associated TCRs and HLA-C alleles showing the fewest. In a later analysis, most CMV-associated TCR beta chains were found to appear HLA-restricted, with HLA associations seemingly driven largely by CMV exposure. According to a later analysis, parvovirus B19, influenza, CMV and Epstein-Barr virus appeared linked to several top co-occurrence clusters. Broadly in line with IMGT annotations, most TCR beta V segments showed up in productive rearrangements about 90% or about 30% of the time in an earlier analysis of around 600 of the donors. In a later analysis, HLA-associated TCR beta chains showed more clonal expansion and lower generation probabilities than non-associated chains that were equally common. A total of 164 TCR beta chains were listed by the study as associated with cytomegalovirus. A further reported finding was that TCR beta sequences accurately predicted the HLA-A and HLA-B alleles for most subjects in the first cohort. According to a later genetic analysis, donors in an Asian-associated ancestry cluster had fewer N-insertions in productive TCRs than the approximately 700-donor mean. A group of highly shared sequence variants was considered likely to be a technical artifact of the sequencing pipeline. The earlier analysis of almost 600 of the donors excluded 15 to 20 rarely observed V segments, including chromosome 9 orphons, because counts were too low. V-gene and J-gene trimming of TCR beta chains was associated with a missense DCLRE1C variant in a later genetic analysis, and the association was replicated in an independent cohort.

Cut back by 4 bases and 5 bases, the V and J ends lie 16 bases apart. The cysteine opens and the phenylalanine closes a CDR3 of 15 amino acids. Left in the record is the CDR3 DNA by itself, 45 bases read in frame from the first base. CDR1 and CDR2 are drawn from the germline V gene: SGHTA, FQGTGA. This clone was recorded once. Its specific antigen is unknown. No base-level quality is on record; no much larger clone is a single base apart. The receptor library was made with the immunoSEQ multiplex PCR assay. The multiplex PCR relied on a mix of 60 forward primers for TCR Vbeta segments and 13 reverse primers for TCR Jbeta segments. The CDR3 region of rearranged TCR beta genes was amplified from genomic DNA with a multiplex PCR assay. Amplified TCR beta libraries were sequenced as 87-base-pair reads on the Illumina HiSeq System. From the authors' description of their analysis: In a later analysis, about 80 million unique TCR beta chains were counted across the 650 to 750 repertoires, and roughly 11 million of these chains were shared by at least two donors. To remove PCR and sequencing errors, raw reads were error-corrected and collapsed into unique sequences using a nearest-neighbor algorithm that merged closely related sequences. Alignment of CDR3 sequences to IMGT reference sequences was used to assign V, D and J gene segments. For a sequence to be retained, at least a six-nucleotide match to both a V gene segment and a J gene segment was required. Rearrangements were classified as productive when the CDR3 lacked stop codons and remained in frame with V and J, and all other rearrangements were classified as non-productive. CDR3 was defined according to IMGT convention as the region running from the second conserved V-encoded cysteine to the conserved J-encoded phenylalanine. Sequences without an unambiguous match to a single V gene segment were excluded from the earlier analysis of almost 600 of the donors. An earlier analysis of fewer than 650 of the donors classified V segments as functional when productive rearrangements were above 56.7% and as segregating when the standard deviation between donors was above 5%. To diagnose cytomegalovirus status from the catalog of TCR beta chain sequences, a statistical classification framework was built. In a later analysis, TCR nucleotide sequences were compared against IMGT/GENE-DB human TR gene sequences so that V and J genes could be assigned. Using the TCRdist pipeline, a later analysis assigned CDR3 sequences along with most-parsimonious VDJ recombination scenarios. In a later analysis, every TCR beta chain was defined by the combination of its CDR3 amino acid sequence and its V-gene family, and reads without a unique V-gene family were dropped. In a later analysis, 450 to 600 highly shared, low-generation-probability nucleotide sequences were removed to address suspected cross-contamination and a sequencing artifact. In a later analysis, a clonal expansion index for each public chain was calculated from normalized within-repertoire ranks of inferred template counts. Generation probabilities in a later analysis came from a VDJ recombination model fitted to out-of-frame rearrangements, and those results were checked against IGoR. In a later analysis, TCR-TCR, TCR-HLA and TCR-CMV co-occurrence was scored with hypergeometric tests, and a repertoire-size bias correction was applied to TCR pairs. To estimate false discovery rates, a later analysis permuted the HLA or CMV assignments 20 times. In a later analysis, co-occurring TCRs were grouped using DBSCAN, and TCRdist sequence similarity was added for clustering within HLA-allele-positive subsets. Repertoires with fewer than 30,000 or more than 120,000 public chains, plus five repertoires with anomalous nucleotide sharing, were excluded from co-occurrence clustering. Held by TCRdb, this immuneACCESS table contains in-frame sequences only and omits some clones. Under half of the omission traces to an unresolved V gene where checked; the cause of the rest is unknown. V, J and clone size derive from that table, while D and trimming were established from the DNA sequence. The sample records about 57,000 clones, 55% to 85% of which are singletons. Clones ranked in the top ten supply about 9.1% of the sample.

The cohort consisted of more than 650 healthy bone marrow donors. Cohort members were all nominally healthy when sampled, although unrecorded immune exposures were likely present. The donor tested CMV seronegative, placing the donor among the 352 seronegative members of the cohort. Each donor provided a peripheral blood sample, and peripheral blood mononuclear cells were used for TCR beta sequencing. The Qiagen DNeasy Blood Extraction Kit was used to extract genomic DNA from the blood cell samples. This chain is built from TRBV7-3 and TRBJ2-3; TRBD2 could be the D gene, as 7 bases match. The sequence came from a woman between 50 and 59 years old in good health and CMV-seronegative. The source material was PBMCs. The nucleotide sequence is TGTGCCAGCAGCTACCAAGGGGGGGCAGGAGATACGCAGTATTTT. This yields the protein CASSYQGGAGDTQYF.